This T cell receptor beta chain comes out of a study of vaccination effects on CD4 cells after COVID-19 (dated by TCRdb to about 2022). Describing the broader study: In the ViraFEST assay, PBMC were stimulated with viral peptide pools, and TCR sequencing was then used to find antigen-specific CD4+ T cell clonotypes based on their expansion. Across the study, the median time from the second dose to post-vaccine sampling was 72 days (range 14 to 241). Two million PBMC per well were cultured with about 9.6 ug/ml peptides in IMDM containing 5% human AB serum, about 10 IU/ml IL-2 and gentamicin. In both COVID-19 convalescent patients and infection-naive vaccine recipients, the study compared SARS-CoV-2 spike-specific CD4+ TCR repertoires from before mRNA vaccination with those from after it. Altogether, roughly 10 COVID-19 convalescent patients and 4 SARS-CoV-2-naive healthy vaccine recipients made up the full study. The Oncomine TCR Beta short-read assay on an Illumina iSeq 100 was used to sequence cultures from other donors in the study.

Overall study outcomes, separate from this receptor: Among healthy vaccine recipients, nearly all vaccine-induced clones were SARS-CoV-2 mono-reactive, and only 1 of 255 was cross-reactive with common cold coronaviruses. The study was limited by a small number of convalescent patients and lacked early post-infection timepoints. At late post-vaccination timepoints, both infection-induced and vaccine-induced clones showed marked clonal contraction, consistent with waning T cell responses.

In the case of this clone: This receptor's antigen is unknown. No much larger clonotype is one base removed from it; base qualities were not supplied.

The CDR3 goes from the cysteine to the phenylalanine over 16 residues. Only the CDR3 part of the read is kept: 48 bases, read in frame from the first base. V and J are truncated by 5 bases and 3 bases respectively, leaving an intervening sequence of 17 bases. From the germline V gene (reference sequence), CDR1 is LNHDA and CDR2 is SQIVND. Library method: the immunoSEQ multiplex PCR assay. TCR beta CDR3 sequencing was performed on DNA from the cultured, isolated CD4+ T cells. The authors' pipeline ran thus. Non-productive TCR sequences were removed and reads were trimmed to the CDR3 region, keeping CDR3s of at least 7 amino acids. Antigen-specific clonotypes were identified using the MANAFEST web app by comparison of expansion in peptide wells against reference cultures. To count as positive, a clone had to show expansion at FDR<0.05 compared with the reference and with all other wells, an odds ratio above 5, and a frequency above 0.1% in two replicate wells. Cross-reactive clonotypes were defined as significantly expanded in SARS-CoV-2 spike wells and in at least one common cold coronavirus spike condition. Using the stringdist R package, CDR3 similarity was measured by Levenshtein distance, and unrooted trees were constructed with ape in R 3.6.1. Here the immuneACCESS table is served through TCRdb, limited to in-frame sequences with V and J called. Missing clones are a known gap in these copies; in checked studies unresolved V genes cover under half, and the rest lacks a known reason. V and J calls plus clone size are reproduced from that table; the DNA served to infer D and trimming. The sample table shows about 71,000 clones, and 70% to 85% are seen once. The top ten hold about 2.4% of the sample.

After approximately 11 days of culture, CD4+ T cells were isolated with the EasySep CD4+ T cell isolation kit. Two doses of either the BNT162b2 or the mRNA-1273 mRNA SARS-CoV-2 vaccine were administered to participants. The absence of prior SARS-CoV-2 infection in healthy vaccine recipients was confirmed by negative nucleocapsid antibodies before and after vaccination. Half of the culture medium was replaced with fresh IL-2-containing medium on days 3 and 7. Unless noted otherwise, every peptide stimulation condition was grown in triplicate wells. Using Ficoll-Paque Plus gradient centrifugation, PBMC were separated from whole blood and then either used fresh or cryopreserved at -140C. The QIAamp micro DNA kit was used to extract genomic DNA from the cultured CD4+ T cells.

This TCR was recovered from a human donor who received a COVID-19 vaccine. The chain is made from TRBV19 and TRBJ2-1; the D gene cannot be named for sure. The sample was CD4+ T cells from PBMCs cultured without peptide, taken after COVID-19 vaccination. The CDR3 region: CASSPDIGASYNEQFF. The DNA reads TGTGCCAGTAGTCCCGATATAGGCGCTAGCTACAATGAGCAGTTCTTC.